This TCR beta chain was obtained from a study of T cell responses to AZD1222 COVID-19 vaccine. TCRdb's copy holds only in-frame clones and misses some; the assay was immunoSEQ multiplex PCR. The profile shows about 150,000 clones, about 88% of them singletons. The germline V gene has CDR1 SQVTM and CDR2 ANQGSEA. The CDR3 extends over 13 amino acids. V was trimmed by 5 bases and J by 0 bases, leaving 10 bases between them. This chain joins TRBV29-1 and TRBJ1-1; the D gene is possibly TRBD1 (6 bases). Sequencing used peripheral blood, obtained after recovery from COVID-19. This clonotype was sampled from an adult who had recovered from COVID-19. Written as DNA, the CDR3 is TGCAGCGTTAGCCGGACAGTGAACACTGAAGCTTTCTTT. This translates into CSVSRTVNTEAFF.